The 24 T cell receptor beta chains given below trace back to one sample, sequenced in a study of blood T cell repertoires in COVID-19. The assay was immunoSEQ multiplex PCR, and TCRdb's table has in-frame clones only and misses some. The sample consists of under 100,000 clones, 87% of them appearing once. The sequencing sample was made of peripheral blood. These receptors were collected from a human donor in a cohort sampled during active COVID-19.

V is TRBV7-2 and J is TRBJ2-7; D is perhaps TRBD1 (6 bases). Trimming left V 5 bases short and J 5 bases short, with 16 bases between. The CDR3 consists of 14 residues. Germline V gene sequence: CDR1 SGHTA, CDR2 FQGNSA. The CDR3 DNA follows: TGTGCCAGCAGCGCCAGACTCAGGGGCCACGAGCAGTACTTC. This translates into CASSARLRGHEQYF.

J is TRBJ2-7 and V is TRBV11-2, with 10 bases that match TRBD2. The CDR3 consists of 14 residues. Germline-derived CDR1 and CDR2 are SGHAT and FQNNGV. Trimming cost V 7 bases and J 5 bases; bases outside gene matches: 8. The CDR3 here is CASTLAGVLDEQYF. The CDR3, as DNA: TGTGCCAGCACCCTAGCGGGAGTTTTAGACGAGCAGTACTTC.

The rearrangement uses TRBV19 and TRBJ2-3; tentative D call: TRBD1 (7 bases). CDR3 size: 15 residues. Trimming removed 5 bases at V and 3 bases at J, with 15 bases between. Germline CDR1 is LNHDA and CDR2 is SQIVND (reference sequence). This CDR3 reads CASSVTGTRTDTQYF. The CDR3 DNA follows: TGTGCCAGTAGTGTGACAGGGACTCGTACAGATACGCAGTATTTT.

This clone was detected once. V and J are TRBV28 and TRBJ1-2; D might be TRBD1 (6 bases). Trimming took 4 bases from V and 8 from J, leaving 20 bases between them. There are 15 residues in the CDR3. The germline CDR1 and CDR2 sequences are MDHEN and SYDVKM. The CDR3 loop is CASSWGTTGLGGYTF. The CDR3 DNA reads TGTGCCAGCAGTTGGGGAACAACAGGGTTAGGGGGCTACACCTTC.

This clone was found once. The chain uses TRBV10-3 and TRBJ2-7; TRBD1 matches 10 bases. Germline CDR1 is ENHRY and CDR2 is SYGVKD. The CDR3 runs 14 residues. Germline trimming cut 6 bases from V and 2 bases from J; bases unmatched to any gene: 4. The CDR3 loop reads CAISSGQGAYEQYF. The CDR3 DNA sequence: TGTGCCATCAGCTCAGGACAGGGGGCCTACGAGCAGTACTTC.

This clone has a single count. The chain links TRBV27 to TRBJ2-7; 11 bases are shared with TRBD1. With V trimmed by 3 bases and J by 4 bases, 5 bases remained unmatched. The germline V gene has CDR1 MNHEY and CDR2 SMNVEV (reference sequence). The CDR3 spans 15 residues. CDR3 sequence reads: CASSLAGQGGYEQYF. CDR3 DNA: TGTGCCAGCAGTTTGGCGGGACAGGGGGGTTACGAGCAGTACTTC.

The genes are TRBV24-1 and TRBJ2-7; 9 positions agree with TRBD2. The length of the CDR3 is 13 residues. Germline loops: CDR1 KGHDR, CDR2 SFDVKD. The trim removed 5 bases at V and 3 bases at J, leaving 1 base unmatched. The CDR3 nucleotides read TGTGCCACCAGTGCTAGCGGGGACTACGAGCAGTACTTC. Its protein product is CATSASGDYEQYF.

This rearrangement joins TRBV11-3 to TRBJ2-3; 12 bases line up with TRBD2. Per the germline V gene, CDR1 is SGHNT and CDR2 is YENEEA. With 1 base clipped from V and 3 bases from J, the junction kept 8 bases outside the gene matches. CDR3 size: 18 residues. CDR3 in DNA: TGTGCCAGCAGCTTAGGCCTGACTAGCGGGAGTAGGACAGATACGCAGTATTTT. Translating gives CASSLGLTSGSRTDTQYF.

The chain has TRBV19 and TRBJ2-1, with TRBD2 matching 8 bases. The germline CDR1 and CDR2 sequences are LNHDA and SQIVND (reference sequence). V shed 3 bases, J shed 4 bases, and the junction held 5 bases outside the gene matches. CDR3 length equals 15 residues. CDR3 loop: CASSMLVAGYNEQFF. In nucleotides, the CDR3 is TGTGCCAGTAGTATGCTTGTAGCGGGGTACAATGAGCAGTTCTTC.

This clone showed up just a few times. The DNA for the CDR3 is TGTGCCAGCAGTTCAACTAGCGTATACAATGAGCAGTTCTTC. Translation: CASSSTSVYNEQFF. The chain has TRBV28 and TRBJ2-1; 7 bases align to TRBD2. After removal of 4 bases from V and 4 bases from J, the junction contained 4 bases not matched to a gene. CDR3 length: 14 residues. In germline, CDR1 is MDHEN, CDR2 SYDVKM.

This clone was picked up a small number of times. The rearrangement uses TRBV7-9 and TRBJ1-1; TRBD1 might be the D (5 bases). V shed 1 base and J shed 6 bases, with 9 bases lying between them. Germline loops: CDR1 SEHNR, CDR2 FQNEAQ (reference sequence). The CDR3 runs to 13 residues. CDR3 amino acids: CASSLVKGPEAFF. CDR3 nucleotides: TGTGCCAGCAGCTTAGTTAAGGGGCCTGAAGCTTTCTTT.

The rearrangement uses TRBV27 and TRBJ2-1, with D unresolved. CDR3 length equals 15 residues. Germline V gene data show CDR1 as MNHEY and CDR2 as SMNVEV (reference sequence). Trimming removed 2 bases from V and 0 bases from J, with 8 bases in between. Written as DNA, the CDR3 is TGTGCCAGCAGTTTAGCCCCTAGCTCCTACAATGAGCAGTTCTTC. As protein: CASSLAPSSYNEQFF.

This clone was counted a single time. CDR3 amino acids: CASSYGTSGTDTQYF. CDR3 in DNA: TGCGCCAGCAGCTACGGGACTAGCGGCACAGATACGCAGTATTTT. The chain has TRBV5-1 and TRBJ2-3; TRBD2 matches at 10 bases. CDR1 is SGHRS and CDR2 is YFSETQ in the germline V gene. Unmatched junction bases numbered 2, after V lost 3 bases and J lost 1 base. The CDR3 contains 15 residues. Based on the CDR3 plus reference TRBV5-1 and TRBJ2-3, the full variable domain is KAGVTQTPRYLIKTRGQQVTLSCSPISGHRSVSWYQQTPGQGLQFLFEYFSETQRNKGNFPGRFSGRQFSNSRSEMNVSTLELGDSALYLCASSYGTSGTDTQYFGPGTRLTVL.

This chain joins TRBV6-5 and TRBJ1-1, with 7 bases lining up with TRBD1. Germline V gene data show CDR1 as MNHEY and CDR2 as SVGAGI. V was clipped by 6 bases and J by 1 base; unmatched bases: 5. The CDR3 extends over 14 amino acids. The CDR3 protein is CASSRTGTNTEAFF. CDR3 nucleotide sequence: TGTGCCAGCAGCAGGACAGGCACGAACACTGAAGCTTTCTTT.

This clone has a handful of counts. Here the CDR3 DNA reads TGTGCCAGTATGGCTAGCGGGAGGGAGACCCAGTACTTC. Translation gives CASMASGRETQYF. The V call is TRBV19, the J call TRBJ2-5; TRBD2 matches at 11 bases. CDR3 length: 13 amino acids. V gave up 7 bases and J gave up 5 bases; unmatched junction bases: 3. In germline, CDR1 is LNHDA, CDR2 SQIVND (reference sequence).

The rearrangement uses TRBV5-6 and TRBJ1-1; possibly TRBD1 for D (5 bases). The CDR3 length is 17 residues. Deletions cut 5 bases from V and 5 bases from J, with 25 bases between. Germline V gene data show CDR1 as SGHDT and CDR2 as YYEEEE. The CDR3: CASSSISLWQGMTEAFF. CDR3 nucleotide sequence: TGTGCCAGCAGTTCTATTAGCCTATGGCAGGGTATGACTGAAGCTTTCTTT.

The V gene is TRBV10-2, the J gene TRBJ2-7; 8 bases match TRBD2. V lost 4 bases and J lost 3; bases outside the gene matches: 5. Germline assignment: CDR1 WSHSY and CDR2 SAAADI. This CDR3 region has 14 residues. CDR3 region: CASSGGSGSYEQYF. The CDR3 DNA reads as TGCGCCAGCAGTGGGGGGAGCGGGAGCTACGAGCAGTACTTC.

This chain joins TRBV11-3 and TRBJ2-1; D ambiguous. The V gene lost 1 base and the J gene lost 0 bases, with 7 bases spanning the gap. The CDR3 extends over 15 amino acids. The germline V gene has CDR1 SGHNT and CDR2 YENEEA. The CDR3 DNA sequence: TGTGCCAGCAGCTTAGGGGCGAGCTCCTACAATGAGCAGTTCTTC. Its protein product is CASSLGASSYNEQFF.

The rearrangement uses TRBV3-1 (or the pseudogene TRBV3-2) and TRBJ1-2, with D tentatively TRBD1 (6 bases). The CDR3 totals 16 residues. CDR1 is LGHDT, CDR2 YNNKEL, per germline (reference sequence). Trimming shortened V by 5 bases and J by 8 bases, and 24 bases separated the two germline ends. In nucleotides, the CDR3 is TGTGCCAGCAGCGATCCTCAGCGGGGGCCCGCGTGGGGCTACACCTTC. Its protein product is CASSDPQRGPAWGYTF.

The V call is TRBV27, the J call TRBJ2-5, with 7 bases lining up with TRBD2. Trimming at V came to 6 bases and at J to 4 bases, leaving 5 bases not matched to a gene. Germline loops: CDR1 MNHEY, CDR2 SMNVEV (reference sequence). This CDR3 comprises 13 residues. The CDR3 loop reads CASSRDYGETQYF. The CDR3 region has the DNA TGTGCCAGCAGCCGGGACTACGGAGAGACCCAGTACTTC.

V and J are TRBV25-1 and TRBJ2-5, with 9 bases fitting TRBD1. This CDR3 comprises 16 residues. Germline V lookup: CDR1 MGHDK, CDR2 SYGVNS. Germline trimming cut 5 bases from V and 5 bases from J; bases unmatched to any gene: 12. This chain's CDR3 is CASSPPGQGLRETQYF. The CDR3, as DNA: TGTGCCAGCAGTCCGCCGGGACAGGGCCTTAGGGAGACCCAGTACTTC.

The chain employs TRBV28 and TRBJ2-1; TRBD2 aligns across 12 bases. V was clipped by 10 bases and J by 5 bases; unmatched bases: 18. This CDR3 is built from 18 residues. The germline gives CDR1 MDHEN, CDR2 SYDVKM. This CDR3 reads CATHPTSGRGGANNEQFF. The DNA of the CDR3 is TGTGCCACCCACCCGACTAGCGGGAGAGGGGGGGCCAACAATGAGCAGTTCTTC. Full variable domain (rest looked up from reference TRBV28 and TRBJ2-1): DVKVTQSSRYLVKRTGEKVFLECVQDMDHENMFWYRQDPGLGLRLIYFSYDVKMKEKGDIPEGYSVSREKKERFSLILESASTNQTSMYLCATHPTSGRGGANNEQFFGPGTRLTVL.

V gene TRBV19 combines with J gene TRBJ2-1; TRBD1 matches 7 bases. V was clipped by 9 bases and J by 5 bases; unmatched bases: 7. This CDR3 region has 13 residues. Looked up from germline, CDR1 is LNHDA and CDR2 is SQIVND (reference sequence). The CDR3 DNA is TGTGCCAGCGCCCTGGGACAGAACAATGAGCAGTTCTTC. This translates into CASALGQNNEQFF.

This clone counts as medium-sized. CDR3 in DNA: TGTGCCAGCAGCCACCAGCGGGAGTCCGCCGAGCAGTACTTC. Protein sequence: CASSHQRESAEQYF. The J gene is TRBJ2-7, the V gene TRBV11-2, with TRBD2 matching 8 bases. Germline V gives CDR1 SGHAT, CDR2 FQNNGV. The V and J ends lost 5 bases and 6 bases, in that order; junction bases with no gene match: 9. This CDR3 has 14 residues.